Following are 12 T cell receptor beta chains from one sample sequenced in a study of T cell responses to AZD1222 COVID-19 vaccine (dated by TCRdb to 2020 to 2023). The label giving this sample's time point can be read as: baseline before first vaccination. Receptor libraries were prepared by the immunoSEQ multiplex PCR assay. TCRdb took over this immuneACCESS table, retaining in-frame rearrangements with V and J assigned. Such tables are incomplete; in checked studies, under half of the missing clones stem from an unresolved V gene, and the remainder is unexplained. A total of around 92,000 clones appear in this sample, roughly 90% of them only once. The top ten clonotypes cover over 20% of the sample. This sample comprised peripheral blood, obtained on day 0 of AZD1222 vaccination. These receptors originate from an adult in good health.

This rearrangement joins TRBV3-1 (or the pseudogene TRBV3-2) to TRBJ1-6; D might be TRBD1 (5 bases). The CDR3 spans 15 residues. The germline gives CDR1 LGHDT, CDR2 YNNKEL (reference sequence). The V gene lost 4 bases and the J gene lost 9 bases, with 16 bases spanning the gap. The CDR3 DNA reads TGTGCCAGCAGCCTTCGGTGGAGGGGTGGTTCACCCCTCCACTTT. It yields the protein CASSLRWRGGSPLHF.

The gene calls are TRBV12-3 or TRBV12-4 and TRBJ2-1, with D perhaps TRBD1 or TRBD2 (5 bases each). The CDR3 extends over 11 amino acids. The V end lost 5 bases, the J end lost 12 bases, and 11 bases lay between the germline ends. The DNA of the CDR3 is TGTGCCAGCAGTGCCCGGGACCGGCAGTTCTTC. It specifies CASSARDRQFF.

The chain employs TRBV7-2 and TRBJ2-7; D is uncertain. Germline-derived CDR1 and CDR2 are SGHTA and FQGNSA. V gave up 1 base and J gave up 2 bases, with 12 bases separating them. The CDR3 runs to 15 residues. The CDR3 here is CASSLVGGTTYEQYF. In DNA form, the CDR3 reads TGTGCCAGCAGCTTAGTCGGCGGCACCACCTACGAGCAGTACTTC.

The rearrangement links TRBV6-5 to TRBJ2-1, with 13 nucleotides matching TRBD2. CDR1 and CDR2 from the germline V gene are MNHEY and SVGAGI. Trimming removed 6 bases from V and 4 bases from J; junction bases left unmatched: 0. The CDR3 runs 14 residues. The CDR3 protein is CASRTSGGYNEQFF. CDR3 DNA sequence: TGTGCCAGCAGGACTAGCGGGGGGTACAATGAGCAGTTCTTC.

The chain employs TRBV6-5 and TRBJ2-7, with 7 bases fitting TRBD1. Trimming at V came to 6 bases and at J to 0 bases, leaving 8 bases not matched to a gene. CDR1 MNHEY and CDR2 SVGAGI come from the germline V gene. CDR3 length: 15 residues. The CDR3 region is CASRHGQVGSYEQYF. The CDR3 coding sequence is TGTGCCAGCAGACATGGACAGGTCGGCTCCTACGAGCAGTACTTC.

The rearrangement uses TRBV19 and TRBJ1-2; D is perhaps TRBD1 (6 bases). The germline gives CDR1 LNHDA, CDR2 SQIVND (reference sequence). Trimming removed 3 bases at V and 6 bases at J, with 11 bases between. The CDR3 is 13 residues long. This CDR3 reads CASSMGQGNGYTF. In nucleotides, the CDR3 is TGTGCCAGTAGTATGGGGCAGGGGAATGGCTACACCTTC.

This sequence joins TRBV7-9 and TRBJ2-2; TRBD1 is a possible D gene (5 bases). The CDR3 length is 15 residues. CDR1 SEHNR and CDR2 FQNEAQ come from the germline V gene (reference sequence). V lost 5 bases to trimming and J lost 1 base, with 11 bases between them. The CDR3 here is CASSQFQGNTGELFF. For the CDR3, the DNA is TGTGCCAGCAGCCAATTCCAGGGGAACACCGGGGAGCTGTTTTTT.

The chain has TRBV3-1 (or the pseudogene TRBV3-2) and TRBJ1-4; the match to TRBD1 covers 8 bases. CDR3 length equals 18 residues. V shed 1 base and J 5 bases; nucleotides not matched to a gene: 12. The germline gives CDR1 LGHDT, CDR2 YNNKEL (reference sequence). The DNA of the CDR3 is TGTGCCAGCAGCCAAGTCGATATTTGGACAGGGCTAAATGAAAAACTGTTTTTT. This codes for CASSQVDIWTGLNEKLFF.

V gene TRBV18 combines with J gene TRBJ2-5; no firm D call. This CDR3 is built from 13 residues. V lost 3 bases and J 4 bases, leaving 9 bases between the germline ends. From germline, CDR1 is KGHSH and CDR2 LQKENI. The DNA of the CDR3 is TGTGCCAGCTCACCCCGCCAAGGAGAGACCCAGTACTTC. Its protein product is CASSPRQGETQYF.

The chain combines TRBV19 with TRBJ1-6, with 8 bases matching TRBD1. J was trimmed by 10 bases and V by 7 bases; bases with no gene match: 15. Germline CDR1 and CDR2: LNHDA and SQIVND (reference sequence). This CDR3 contains 16 residues. CDR3 protein: CASMPLWTGKISPLHF. The DNA for the CDR3 is TGTGCCAGTATGCCCTTGTGGACAGGGAAGATATCACCCCTCCACTTT.

The rearrangement links TRBV19 to TRBJ1-6; 8 bases match TRBD1. CDR1 is LNHDA and CDR2 is SQIVND in the germline V gene (reference sequence). Losses at the gene ends were 7 bases for V and 5 bases for J; bases not matched to a gene: 19. The CDR3 spans 19 residues. This CDR3 is CASTGDRGRGHQNNSPLHF. CDR3 DNA sequence: TGTGCCAGTACCGGCGACCGGGGCAGGGGGCATCAGAATAATTCACCCCTCCACTTT.

This chain joins TRBV6-5 and TRBJ2-3; a weak D match, TRBD2 (6 bases). Germline CDR1 reads MNHEY; CDR2 reads SVGAGI. The CDR3 covers 15 residues. The germline V and J ends were trimmed by 6 bases and 1 base, with 14 bases remaining between them. CDR3 nucleotides: TGTGCCAGCAGCTTTGCGGGGCAAGGCACAGATACGCAGTATTTT. This translates into CASSFAGQGTDTQYF.